The rows below give T cell receptor beta chains drawn from one sample of a study of blood T cell repertoires in COVID-19. Produced via immunoSEQ multiplex PCR; TCRdb's table is partial and in-frame only. In the table there are about 180,000 clones, about 75% of which are singletons. What was sequenced was peripheral blood. These receptors were taken from a woman aged 70-85 years with acute or convalescent COVID-19. CDR3s include the opening cysteine and the closing phenylalanine or tryptophan. Each record gives: V gene, D gene, J gene, clone size, CDR3 DNA, CDR3 protein. A D gene is named only where the DNA matches it firmly. Expanded clones are given a class, and other clones once, few, many or no size at all.

TRBV12-3/TRBV12-4,-,TRBJ1-2,-,TGTGCCAGCAGTTTTGGCGGTAAAGGCTACACCTTC,CASSFGGKGYTF
TRBV11-2,TRBD1,TRBJ1-4,-,TGTGCCAGCAGCTTAGGAACCGGACAGGCGGGTGAAAAACTGTTTTTT,CASSLGTGQAGEKLFF
TRBV5-6,TRBD2,TRBJ2-7,few,TGTGCCAGCAGCTCCTGGGCTAGCGGTACCTACGAGCAGTACTTC,CASSSWASGTYEQYF
TRBV11-3,-,TRBJ1-1,-,TGTGCCAGCAGCCGGAGCGGGGTTGCGAACACTGAAGCTTTCTTT,CASSRSGVANTEAFF
TRBV10-3,-,TRBJ2-5,-,TGTGCCATTATGGGAGGACGACAAGAGACCCAGTACTTC,CAIMGGRQETQYF
TRBV12-5,TRBD1,TRBJ1-1,-,TGTGCTAGTGGCCTACAGGGGGCGAGCACTGAAGCTTTCTTT,CASGLQGASTEAFF
TRBV18,TRBD1,TRBJ2-3,-,TGTGCCAGCTCATCAAACAGGGGCCTCACAGATACGCAGTATTTT,CASSSNRGLTDTQYF
TRBV6-5,-,TRBJ1-2,few,TGTGCCAGCAGGCGAGATGCTAACTATGGCTACACCTTC,CASRRDANYGYTF
TRBV4-1,-,TRBJ1-5,-,TGCGCCAGCAGCCTGTACATTCTTAGCAATCAGCCCCAGCATTTT,CASSLYILSNQPQHF
TRBV15,TRBD1,TRBJ2-2,-,TGTGCCACCAGCCGCGACAGGGACACCGGGGAGCTGTTTTTT,CATSRDRDTGELFF
TRBV5-1,TRBD1,TRBJ2-5,-,TGCGCCAGCAGCTCTACAGGGGAAGAGACCCAGTACTTC,CASSSTGEETQYF
TRBV4-2,TRBD1,TRBJ2-3,-,TGTGCCAGCAGCCAAGCACCGGGACAGGGACTCACAGATACGCAGTATTTT,CASSQAPGQGLTDTQYF
TRBV3-1/TRBV3-2,-,TRBJ2-3,-,TGTGCCAGCAGCGGGAGGGGGTCTGATACGCAGTATTTT,CASSGRGSDTQYF
TRBV13,TRBD1,TRBJ1-1,-,TGTGCCAGCAGCTGGGGACAGGGAGGGGACACTGAAGCTTTCTTT,CASSWGQGGDTEAFF
TRBV29-1,TRBD2,TRBJ2-2,-,TGCAGCGGAACTAGCGCGAACACCGGGGAGCTGTTTTTT,CSGTSANTGELFF
TRBV3-1/TRBV3-2,TRBD2,TRBJ2-7,-,TGTGCCAGCAGCCCCCAAGGACTAGCGGGAGACGACGAGCAGTACTTC,CASSPQGLAGDDEQYF
TRBV21-1,-,TRBJ1-1,few,TGTGCCAGCTTGGACAGGGCCTCTGAAGCTTTCTTT,CASLDRASEAFF
TRBV24-1,TRBD2,TRBJ2-1,-,TGTGCCACCAGTGACCCCCGGATTACTAGCGGGTATAAGAATGAGCAGTTCTTC,CATSDPRITSGYKNEQFF
TRBV19,TRBD2,TRBJ2-1,-,TGTGCCAGTAGTAAGCTAGCGGGAGGGAGCTCCTACAATGAGCAGTTCTTC,CASSKLAGGSSYNEQFF
TRBV6-1,TRBD2,TRBJ2-7,-,TGTGCCAGCAGTGACCTAGCGGGAGCAACCTACGAGCAGTACTTC,CASSDLAGATYEQYF
TRBV7-2,-,TRBJ2-7,-,TGTGCCAGCAGCTTAGCCGCAGATTCCTACGAGCAGTACTTC,CASSLAADSYEQYF
TRBV11-2,TRBD2,TRBJ2-1,-,TGTGCCAGCAGCTTCTATAGCGGGAGGGTTGGCAATGAGCAGTTCTTC,CASSFYSGRVGNEQFF
TRBV2,TRBD2,TRBJ2-3,-,TGTGCCAGCGTAAGCGGGAGTACAGATACGCAGTATTTT,CASVSGSTDTQYF
TRBV6-5,TRBD2,TRBJ2-1,once,TGTGCCAGCAGCTCCGGACTAGCGGACTACAATGAGCAGTTCTTC,CASSSGLADYNEQFF
TRBV24-1,TRBD2,TRBJ2-1,-,TGTGCCACCAGTGATTTTACTAGCGCGAGCAATGAGCAGTTCTTC,CATSDFTSASNEQFF
TRBV3-1/TRBV3-2,TRBD2,TRBJ2-7,-,TGTGCCAGCAGCCAAGTCCCAGCGGGAGTTGTTGAGCAGTACTTC,CASSQVPAGVVEQYF
TRBV3-1/TRBV3-2,-,TRBJ2-2,few,TGTGCCAGCAGCCATAAGGGGACCGGGGAGCTGTTTTTT,CASSHKGTGELFF
TRBV5-1,TRBD1,TRBJ2-7,-,TGCGCCAGCAGCTTTAGACAGGGATCGCACGAGCAGTACTTC,CASSFRQGSHEQYF
TRBV29-1,-,TRBJ2-5,-,TGCAGCGTTGAAGAAGGGGGAGAGACCCAGTACTTC,CSVEEGGETQYF
TRBV5-5,-,TRBJ1-4,few,TGTGCCAGCAGCACCAGGGTTGACACTAATGAAAAACTGTTTTTT,CASSTRVDTNEKLFF
TRBV11-2,TRBD2,TRBJ2-7,-,TGTGCCAGCAGCTTGAGGGGGGGACTAGCGGCTCCCTACGAGCAGTACTTC,CASSLRGGLAAPYEQYF
TRBV3-1/TRBV3-2,TRBD1,TRBJ1-4,-,TGTGCCAGCAGCCAAACCGGGACAGGGAATTATGAAAAACTGTTTTTT,CASSQTGTGNYEKLFF
TRBV5-6,TRBD1,TRBJ2-5,-,TGTGCCAGCAGCTCACAGACAGGGGGAAGAGAGACCCAGTACTTC,CASSSQTGGRETQYF
TRBV24-1,TRBD2,TRBJ2-1,-,TGTGCCACCAGTGACCCTACCTTGAGGGAGGGCCCCTACAATGAGCAGTTCTTC,CATSDPTLREGPYNEQFF
TRBV9,TRBD2,TRBJ2-2,-,TGTGCCAGCAGCTGGACGATTGGGGCTAGCGGGGACGGGGAGCTGTTTTTT,CASSWTIGASGDGELFF
TRBV7-8,TRBD2,TRBJ2-5,large,TGTGCCAGCAGCTTACCTACGGGAGGCGAGACCCAGTACTTC,CASSLPTGGETQYF
TRBV18,-,TRBJ1-5,few,TGTGCCAGCTCACCCAGGGTTGATAGCAATCAGCCCCAGCATTTT,CASSPRVDSNQPQHF
TRBV5-1,TRBD2,TRBJ2-1,-,TGCGCCAGCAGCCCAAGGACTAGCGGGATGAATGAGCAGTTCTTC,CASSPRTSGMNEQFF
TRBV5-8,-,TRBJ2-1,-,TGTGCCAGCAGCCCCAGACTGACGGAGCAGTTCTTC,CASSPRLTEQFF
TRBV7-2,TRBD2,TRBJ2-5,many,TGTGCCAGCAGTATACTAGCGGGAGAAGGAGAGACCCAGTACTTC,CASSILAGEGETQYF
TRBV12-3/TRBV12-4,-,TRBJ2-1,-,TGTGCCAGCAGTCGCGCGACTAGTAGTCAGTTCTTC,CASSRATSSQFF
TRBV19,-,TRBJ1-6,-,TGTGCCAGTAGTATAGAGGGAAGAGGGTTTTCACCCCTCCACTTT,CASSIEGRGFSPLHF
TRBV9,-,TRBJ1-5,-,TGTGCCAGCAGTCATTCCCCAGGGGTTAATCAGCCCCAGCATTTT,CASSHSPGVNQPQHF
TRBV5-1,TRBD1,TRBJ2-7,-,TGCGCCAGCAGCTTGGAAGGGACAGGGGACTACGAGCAGTACTTC,CASSLEGTGDYEQYF
TRBV3-1/TRBV3-2,-,TRBJ2-1,-,TGTGCCAGCAGCCAAGGCCTATACAATGAGCAGTTCTTC,CASSQGLYNEQFF
TRBV2,TRBD1,TRBJ2-1,-,TGTGCCAGCAGAGAAGACAGGGTTTCCCACAATGAGCAGTTCTTC,CASREDRVSHNEQFF
TRBV7-3,-,TRBJ2-1,-,TGTGCCAGCAGCTTAATCGGAGGAGCGCAGTTCTTC,CASSLIGGAQFF
TRBV19,TRBD1,TRBJ1-5,-,TGTGCCAGTAGTGCCGGGACAGGGGGCAATCAGCCCCAGCATTTT,CASSAGTGGNQPQHF
TRBV18,TRBD2,TRBJ2-6,-,TGTGCCAGCTCGTTCGGACTAGCGGGAGTAGCTGGGGCCAACGTCCTGACTTTC,CASSFGLAGVAGANVLTF
TRBV7-2,-,TRBJ1-1,-,TGTGCCAGCAGCTTCTTCGGACAGTCTGAAGCTTTCTTT,CASSFFGQSEAFF
TRBV6-1,-,TRBJ1-5,-,TGTGCCAGCAGTGACAAAAGGACAGCCTCCAATCAGCCCCAGCATTTT,CASSDKRTASNQPQHF
TRBV6-6,TRBD2,TRBJ2-4,few,TGTGCCAGCAGACCGATGACTAGCGGGAGTAGCGACATTCAGTACTTC,CASRPMTSGSSDIQYF
TRBV5-1,-,TRBJ2-3,-,TGCGCCAGCAGCTTGAACCTTCAGAATAGCGGAAACACAGATACGCAGTATTTT,CASSLNLQNSGNTDTQYF
TRBV5-1,-,TRBJ1-2,-,TGCGCCAGCAGCTTGGCCCGACAGTCAGCTGGCTACACCTTC,CASSLARQSAGYTF
TRBV13,TRBD2,TRBJ2-3,-,TGTGCCAGTAAACCGGGACTAGAGATATTTGGCACAGATACGCAGTATTTT,CASKPGLEIFGTDTQYF
TRBV5-1,TRBD2,TRBJ2-1,-,TGCGCCAGCAGCTTGCTCGGGAGGGCGTCCAATGAGCAGTTCTTC,CASSLLGRASNEQFF
TRBV18,-,TRBJ2-1,-,TGTGCCAGCTCACCTCAACCCAGCGTCGAACTTGAGCAGTTCTTC,CASSPQPSVELEQFF
TRBV7-8,TRBD2,TRBJ2-5,few,TGTGCCAGCAGCCCCGATCTTTTGGCGGGGGAAGAGACCCAGTACTTC,CASSPDLLAGEETQYF
TRBV28,-,TRBJ1-1,few,TGTGCCAGCAGTAGTTACGGGATTCGGGCTTTCTTT,CASSSYGIRAFF